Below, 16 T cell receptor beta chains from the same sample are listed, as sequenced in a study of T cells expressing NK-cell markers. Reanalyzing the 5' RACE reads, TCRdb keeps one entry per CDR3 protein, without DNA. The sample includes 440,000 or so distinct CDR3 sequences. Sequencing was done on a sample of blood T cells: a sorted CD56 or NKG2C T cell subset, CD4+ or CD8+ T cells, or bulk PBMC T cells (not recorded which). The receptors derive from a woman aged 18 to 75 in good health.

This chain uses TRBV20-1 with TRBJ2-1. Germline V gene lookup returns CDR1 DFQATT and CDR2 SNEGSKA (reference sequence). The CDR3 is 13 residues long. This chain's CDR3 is CSARDDLLFSLFF.

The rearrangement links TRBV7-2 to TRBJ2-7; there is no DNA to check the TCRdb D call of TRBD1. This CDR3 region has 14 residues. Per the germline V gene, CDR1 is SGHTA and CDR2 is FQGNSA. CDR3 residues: CASRTDRVTYEQYF. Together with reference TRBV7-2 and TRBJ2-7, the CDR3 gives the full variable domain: GAGVSQSPSNKVTEKGKDVELRCDPISGHTALYWYRQSLGQGLEFLIYFQGNSAPDKSGLPSDRFSAERTGGSVSTLTIQRTQQEDSAVYLCASRTDRVTYEQYFGPGTRLTVT.

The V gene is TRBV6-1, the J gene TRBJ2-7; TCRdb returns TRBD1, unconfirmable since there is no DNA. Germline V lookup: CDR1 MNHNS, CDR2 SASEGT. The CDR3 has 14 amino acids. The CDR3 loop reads CASRWDQATIEQYF.

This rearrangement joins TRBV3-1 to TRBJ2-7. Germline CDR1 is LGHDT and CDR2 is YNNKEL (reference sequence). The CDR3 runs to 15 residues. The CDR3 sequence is CASSHGDRAPYEQYF.

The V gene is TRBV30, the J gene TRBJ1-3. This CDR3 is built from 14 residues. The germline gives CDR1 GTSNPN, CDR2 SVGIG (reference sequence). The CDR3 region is CALLGGGSGSTIYF.

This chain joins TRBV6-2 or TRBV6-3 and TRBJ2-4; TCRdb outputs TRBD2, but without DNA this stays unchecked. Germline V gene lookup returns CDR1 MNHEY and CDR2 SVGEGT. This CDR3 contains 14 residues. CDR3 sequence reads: CASSYLPRTSEEYF.

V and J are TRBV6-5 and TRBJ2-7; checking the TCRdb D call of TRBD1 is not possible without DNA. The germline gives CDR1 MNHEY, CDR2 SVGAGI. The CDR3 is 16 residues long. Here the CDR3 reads CASSYPQGPSSYEQYF.

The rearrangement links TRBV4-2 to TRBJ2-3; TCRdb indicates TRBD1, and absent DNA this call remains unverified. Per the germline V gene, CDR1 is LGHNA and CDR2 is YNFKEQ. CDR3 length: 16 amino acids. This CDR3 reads CASSRLVGGSTDTQYF.

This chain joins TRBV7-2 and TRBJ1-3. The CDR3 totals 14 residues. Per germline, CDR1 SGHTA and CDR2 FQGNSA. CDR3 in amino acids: CASSGLGSGNTIYF.

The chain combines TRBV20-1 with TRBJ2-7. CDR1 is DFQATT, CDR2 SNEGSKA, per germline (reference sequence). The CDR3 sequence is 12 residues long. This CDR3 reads CSARQGSYEQYF.

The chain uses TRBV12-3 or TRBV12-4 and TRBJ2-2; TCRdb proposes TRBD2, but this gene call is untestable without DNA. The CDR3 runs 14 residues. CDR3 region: CASSPTSVAGELFF.

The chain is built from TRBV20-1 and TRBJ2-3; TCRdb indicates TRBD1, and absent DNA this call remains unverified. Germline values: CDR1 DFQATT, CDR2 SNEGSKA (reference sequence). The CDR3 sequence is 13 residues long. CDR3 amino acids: CSAPGYLADTQYF.

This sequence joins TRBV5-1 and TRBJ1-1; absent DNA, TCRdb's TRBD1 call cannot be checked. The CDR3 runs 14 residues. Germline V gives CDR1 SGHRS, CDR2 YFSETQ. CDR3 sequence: CASSSQGAPAEAFF.

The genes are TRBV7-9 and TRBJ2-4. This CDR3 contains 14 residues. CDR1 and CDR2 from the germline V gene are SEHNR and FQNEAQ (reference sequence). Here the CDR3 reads CASSPEEAKNIQYF. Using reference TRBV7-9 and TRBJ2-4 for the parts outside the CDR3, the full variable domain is DTGVSQNPRHKITKRGQNVTFRCDPISEHNRLYWYRQTLGQGPEFLTYFQNEAQLEKSRLLSDRFSAERPKGSFSTLEIQRTEQGDSAMYLCASSPEEAKNIQYFGAGTRLSVL.

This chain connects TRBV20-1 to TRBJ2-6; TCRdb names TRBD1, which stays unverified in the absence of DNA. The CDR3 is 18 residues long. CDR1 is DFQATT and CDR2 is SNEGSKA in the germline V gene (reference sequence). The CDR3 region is CSAREDRLPNSGANVLTF.

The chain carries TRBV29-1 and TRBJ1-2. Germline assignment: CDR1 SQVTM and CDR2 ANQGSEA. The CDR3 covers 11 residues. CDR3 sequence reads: CSTSGNYGYTF.